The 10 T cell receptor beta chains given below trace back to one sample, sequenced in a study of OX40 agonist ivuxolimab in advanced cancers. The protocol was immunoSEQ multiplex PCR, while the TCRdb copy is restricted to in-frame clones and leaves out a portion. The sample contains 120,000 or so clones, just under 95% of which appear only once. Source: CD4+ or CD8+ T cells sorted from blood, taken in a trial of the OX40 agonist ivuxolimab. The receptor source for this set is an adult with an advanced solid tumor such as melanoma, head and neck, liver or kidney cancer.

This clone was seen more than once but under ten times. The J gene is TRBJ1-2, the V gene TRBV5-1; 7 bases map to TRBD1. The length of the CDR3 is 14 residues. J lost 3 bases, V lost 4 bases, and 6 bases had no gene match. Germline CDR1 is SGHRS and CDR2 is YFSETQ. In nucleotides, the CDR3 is TGCGCCAGCAGCGCCGACAGGGCGGACTATGGCTACACCTTC. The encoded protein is CASSADRADYGYTF.

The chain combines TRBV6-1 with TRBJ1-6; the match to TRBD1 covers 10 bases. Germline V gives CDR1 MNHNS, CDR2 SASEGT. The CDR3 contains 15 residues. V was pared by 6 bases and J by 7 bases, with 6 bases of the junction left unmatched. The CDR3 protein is CASRQPGQGNSPLHF. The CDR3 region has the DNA TGTGCCAGCAGGCAGCCGGGACAGGGGAATTCACCCCTCCACTTT.

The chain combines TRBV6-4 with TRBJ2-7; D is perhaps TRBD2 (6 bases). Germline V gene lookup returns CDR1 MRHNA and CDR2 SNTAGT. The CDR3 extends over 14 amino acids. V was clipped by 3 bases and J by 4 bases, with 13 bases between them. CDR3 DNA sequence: TGTGCCAGCAGTGAAGAGGGAGGAGGGTACGAGCAGTACTTC. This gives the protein CASSEEGGGYEQYF.

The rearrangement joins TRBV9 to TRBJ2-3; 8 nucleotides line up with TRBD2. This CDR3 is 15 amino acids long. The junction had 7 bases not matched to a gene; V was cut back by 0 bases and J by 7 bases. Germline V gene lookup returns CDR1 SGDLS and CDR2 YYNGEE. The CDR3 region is CASSVEAGVRNTQYF. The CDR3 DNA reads TGTGCCAGCAGCGTAGAAGCGGGAGTGCGAAATACGCAGTATTTT.

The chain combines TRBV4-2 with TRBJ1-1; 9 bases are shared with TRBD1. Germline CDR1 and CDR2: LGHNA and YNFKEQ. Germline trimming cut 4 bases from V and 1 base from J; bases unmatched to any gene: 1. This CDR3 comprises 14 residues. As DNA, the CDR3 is TGTGCCAGCAGCCGGGACAGGGAGAACACTGAAGCTTTCTTT. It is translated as CASSRDRENTEAFF.

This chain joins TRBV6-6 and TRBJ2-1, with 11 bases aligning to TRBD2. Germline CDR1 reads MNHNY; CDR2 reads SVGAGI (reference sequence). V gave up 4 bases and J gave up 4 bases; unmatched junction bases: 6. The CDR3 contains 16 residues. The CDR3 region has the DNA TGTGCCAGCAGTTCGATACTAGCGGGAGTGTACAATGAGCAGTTCTTC. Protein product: CASSSILAGVYNEQFF.

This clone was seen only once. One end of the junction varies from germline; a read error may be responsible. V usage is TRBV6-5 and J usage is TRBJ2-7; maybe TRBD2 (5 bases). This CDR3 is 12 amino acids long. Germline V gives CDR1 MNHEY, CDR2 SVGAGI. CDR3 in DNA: TGCCCCGGCCCGAGGGTAGGGTACGAGCAGTACTTC. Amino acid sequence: CPGPRVGYEQYF.

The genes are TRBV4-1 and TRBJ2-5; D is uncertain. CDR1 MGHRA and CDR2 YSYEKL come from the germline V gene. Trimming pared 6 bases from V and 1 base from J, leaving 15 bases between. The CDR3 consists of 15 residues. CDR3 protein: CASRPSAALQETQYF. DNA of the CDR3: TGCGCCAGCAGGCCAAGTGCCGCCCTCCAAGAGACCCAGTACTTC.

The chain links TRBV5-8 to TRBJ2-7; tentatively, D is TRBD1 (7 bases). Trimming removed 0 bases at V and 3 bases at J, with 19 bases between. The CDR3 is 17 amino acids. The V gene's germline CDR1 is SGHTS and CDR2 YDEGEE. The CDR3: CASSLALLRDRVYEQYF. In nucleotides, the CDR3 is TGTGCCAGCAGCTTGGCACTCCTGCGGGACAGAGTCTACGAGCAGTACTTC.

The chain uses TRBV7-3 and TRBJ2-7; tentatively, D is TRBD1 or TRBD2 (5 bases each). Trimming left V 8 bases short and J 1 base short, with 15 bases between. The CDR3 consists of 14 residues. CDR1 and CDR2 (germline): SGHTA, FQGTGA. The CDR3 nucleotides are TGTGCCAGCGAAAGGGACGGGGATTCCTACGAGCAGTACTTC. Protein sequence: CASERDGDSYEQYF.